This T cell receptor (beta chain) comes out of a study of memory CD4+ T cells and cytomegalovirus serostatus. Study-wide background: Donors were healthy Belgian adults, 9 CMV seropositive and 24 seronegative. Study results and caveats: Each of roughly 65 CMV-associated TCRbeta sequences occurred in one to five individuals. The CMV-associated TCR signature appears largely within the CD4+ memory repertoire.

The table came from immunoSEQ multiplex PCR; TCRdb's copy has only in-frame clones and leaves some out. The sample includes some 80,000 clones, around 80% of them seen just once. On this clone itself: Its antigen is unknown.

Deletions cut 3 bases from V and 7 bases from J, with 13 bases between. In germline, CDR1 is MDHEN, CDR2 SYDVKM. This CDR3 contains 14 residues. Single viable CD3+CD4+CD8-CD45RO+ cells were sorted as the memory CD4+ T cells. Sequencing used memory CD4+ T cells from blood. The receptor was isolated from an adult in good health and CMV-seronegative. The rearrangement links TRBV28 to TRBJ1-5; D unresolved. The CDR3, as DNA: TGTGCCAGCAGTTTTTTAGGGTCCAGGCAGCCCCAGCATTTT. This gives the protein CASSFLGSRQPQHF.